This T cell receptor (beta chain) was sequenced in a study of beta chain features in type 1 diabetes. This clone turned up a few times. The length of the CDR3 is 16 residues. From germline, CDR1 is MNHEY and CDR2 SMNVEV (reference sequence). With V trimmed by 1 base and J by 4 bases, 5 bases remained unmatched. Sorting with CD45RO/CCR7/CD25/CD127/CD95/CD27 yielded naive, central memory, regulatory and stem-like memory CD4+ cells. Expressed TCRB transcripts got sequenced, as all isolated RNA was reverse transcribed. The repertoire was sequenced with immunoSEQ multiplex PCR; TCRdb's copy has only in-frame clones and lacks some. The profile shows about 900,000 clones, under 20% of them singletons.

The sequencing sample was made of naive CD4+ T cells from blood. The chain recombines TRBV27 with TRBJ1-2; 11 bases match TRBD1. This TCR derives from a woman aged 18-35 years in good health. The CDR3 region is CASSLFGTGGGYGYTF. The CDR3 DNA is TGTGCCAGCAGTTTATTCGGGACAGGGGGGGGCTATGGCTACACCTTC.